The rows below give T cell receptor beta chains drawn from one sample of a study of cytomegalovirus exposure and HLA in healthy donors. Clones were read by immunoSEQ multiplex PCR, and TCRdb kept only the in-frame ones, dropping some. The data show roughly 58,000 clones, with around 83% seen just once and about 1.6% held by the top ten. The sequencing input was PBMCs. These receptors all stem from a human donor in good health. Both conserved end residues are part of each CDR3. The D gene is left open where the match is weak. Size is stated for part of the rows, as once, few or many counts, or as a class when the clone is expanded.

v_gene	abundance	j_gene	d_gene	CDR3nt	CDR3aa
TRBV10-3	-	TRBJ2-7	-	TGTGCCATCAGTGACCAGACACGCTCCTACGAGCAGTACTTC	CAISDQTRSYEQYF
TRBV7-8	-	TRBJ1-1	-	TGTGCCAGCAGCCCCCACCGCGAGTGGTCTGAAGCTTTCTTT	CASSPHREWSEAFF
TRBV5-6	once	TRBJ2-5	-	TGTGCCAGCAGCACCGGAGAGACCCAGTACTTC	CASSTGETQYF
TRBV7-6	-	TRBJ2-1	TRBD2	TGTGCCAGCAGCCGAAGCGGGACCGCTGAGCAGTTCTTC	CASSRSGTAEQFF
TRBV6-1	-	TRBJ1-5	-	TGTGCCAGCGCGACAGACCCTAATCAGCCCCAGCATTTT	CASATDPNQPQHF
TRBV5-6	-	TRBJ2-5	-	TGTGCCAGCAGCTACTCAGTGCGGGGATACTGGGAAGAGACCCAGTACTTC	CASSYSVRGYWEETQYF
TRBV7-6	-	TRBJ2-7	TRBD1	TGTGCCAGCACCTGGACAGGGATTGCGGACGAGCAGTACTTC	CASTWTGIADEQYF
TRBV30	-	TRBJ1-2	TRBD1	TGTGCCTGGACCAGCCCCGGGACAGGGGTACTATATGGCTACACCTTC	CAWTSPGTGVLYGYTF
TRBV7-9	-	TRBJ1-1	-	TGTGCCAGCAGCCCGCTGTCGGTCTACGCTGAAGCTTTCTTT	CASSPLSVYAEAFF
TRBV7-2	-	TRBJ2-5	-	TGTGCCAGCAGCTCCCGGGTAGAAGAGACCCAGTACTTC	CASSSRVEETQYF